This record looks at one T cell receptor beta chain sequence and its context. Its antigen is currently unknown. The source of the sample is a study of T cells expressing NK-cell markers. Study-wide background: Sorted CD3+CD56+NKG2C+, CD3+CD56+NKG2C- and CD3+CD56-NKG2C+ T cells provided the TCR beta repertoires.

This CDR3 region has 15 residues. Germline lookup yields CDR1 SGHRS and CDR2 YFSETQ. Study outcomes and limitations: NKG2C+ dominant clonotypes from more than 5 donors made up about 1.0-7.5% of CD8+ T cells. Leadership of the CD3+CD56-NKG2C+ fraction also belonged to these clonotypes in several donors.

Beta-chain TCR cDNA was generated via 5'RACE template switching with UMIs. TCRdb reprocessed the 5' RACE reads, keeping one entry per CDR3 protein, no DNA. The table for this sample gives 150,000 to 180,000 distinct CDR3 sequences. This chain joins TRBV5-1 and TRBJ2-7; the D call from TCRdb, TRBD1, cannot be confirmed without DNA. The clonotype was recovered from a woman aged 45-65 years in good health. Sequencing was carried out using blood T cells: a sorted CD56 or NKG2C T cell subset, CD4+ or CD8+ T cells, or bulk PBMC T cells (not recorded which). This CDR3 reads CASRPEPGQIYEQYF.